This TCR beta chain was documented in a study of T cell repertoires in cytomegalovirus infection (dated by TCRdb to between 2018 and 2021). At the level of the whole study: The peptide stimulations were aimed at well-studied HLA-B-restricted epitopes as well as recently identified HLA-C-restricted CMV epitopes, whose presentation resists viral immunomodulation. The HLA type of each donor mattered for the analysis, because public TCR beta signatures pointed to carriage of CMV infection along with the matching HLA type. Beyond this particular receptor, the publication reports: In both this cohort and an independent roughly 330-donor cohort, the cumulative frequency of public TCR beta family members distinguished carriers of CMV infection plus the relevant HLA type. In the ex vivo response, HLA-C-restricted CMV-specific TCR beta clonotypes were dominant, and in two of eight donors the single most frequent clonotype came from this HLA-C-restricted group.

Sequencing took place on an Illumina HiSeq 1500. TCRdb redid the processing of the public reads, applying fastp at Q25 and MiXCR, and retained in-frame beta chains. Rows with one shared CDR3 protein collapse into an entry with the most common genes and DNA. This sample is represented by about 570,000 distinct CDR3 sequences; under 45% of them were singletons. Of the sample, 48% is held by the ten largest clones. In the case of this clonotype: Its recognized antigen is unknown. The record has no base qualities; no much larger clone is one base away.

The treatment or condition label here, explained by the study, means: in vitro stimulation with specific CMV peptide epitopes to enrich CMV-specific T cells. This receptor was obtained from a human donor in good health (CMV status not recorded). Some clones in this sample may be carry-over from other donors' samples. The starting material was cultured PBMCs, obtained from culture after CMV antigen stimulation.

CDR3 reads: CASSPPGFTNEKLFF. The nucleotides are TGTGCCAGCTCACCCCCGGGGTTTACTAATGAAAAACTGTTTTTT. The chain is made from TRBV18 and TRBJ1-4; the D gene remains uncertain. V and J lose 3 bases and 2 bases, and a span of 10 bases separates them. The CDR3, from cysteine to phenylalanine, totals 15 residues. The only DNA kept is the CDR3, 45 bases in frame from the first base. CDR1 is given as KGHSH and CDR2 as LQKENI, both from the germline V gene.